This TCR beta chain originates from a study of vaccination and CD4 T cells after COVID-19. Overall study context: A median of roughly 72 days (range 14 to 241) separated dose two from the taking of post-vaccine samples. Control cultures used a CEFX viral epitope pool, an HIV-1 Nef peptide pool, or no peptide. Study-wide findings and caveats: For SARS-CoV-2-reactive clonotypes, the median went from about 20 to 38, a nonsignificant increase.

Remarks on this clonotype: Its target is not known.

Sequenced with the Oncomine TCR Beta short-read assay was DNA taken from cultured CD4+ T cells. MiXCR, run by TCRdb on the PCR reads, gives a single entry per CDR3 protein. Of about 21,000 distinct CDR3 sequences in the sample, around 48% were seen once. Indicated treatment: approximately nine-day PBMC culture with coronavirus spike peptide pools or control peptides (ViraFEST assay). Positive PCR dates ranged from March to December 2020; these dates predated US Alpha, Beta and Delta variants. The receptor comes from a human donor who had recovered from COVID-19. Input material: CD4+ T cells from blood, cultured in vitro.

The CDR3 nucleotides are TGTGCCAGCAGAGCGGGCCGAGGGTATCGTGCCGAGCAGTACTTC. Translation gives CASRAGRGYRAEQYF. The rearrangement links TRBV7-2 to TRBJ2-7; tentatively, D is TRBD2 (6 bases). There are 15 residues in the CDR3. Looked up from germline, CDR1 is SGHTA and CDR2 is FQGNSA. V was trimmed by 6 bases and J by 6 bases, leaving 21 bases between them.